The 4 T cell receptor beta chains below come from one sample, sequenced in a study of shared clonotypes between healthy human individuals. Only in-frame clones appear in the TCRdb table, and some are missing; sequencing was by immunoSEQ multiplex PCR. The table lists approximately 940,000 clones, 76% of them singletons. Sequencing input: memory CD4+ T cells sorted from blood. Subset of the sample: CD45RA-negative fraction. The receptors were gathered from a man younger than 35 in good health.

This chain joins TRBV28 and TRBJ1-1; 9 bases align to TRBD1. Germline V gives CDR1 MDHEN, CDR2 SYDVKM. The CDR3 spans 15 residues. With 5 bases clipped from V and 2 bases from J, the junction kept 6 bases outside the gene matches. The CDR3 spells CASSPGQGLNTEAFF. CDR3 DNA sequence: TGTGCCAGCAGTCCGGGACAGGGACTCAACACTGAAGCTTTCTTT.

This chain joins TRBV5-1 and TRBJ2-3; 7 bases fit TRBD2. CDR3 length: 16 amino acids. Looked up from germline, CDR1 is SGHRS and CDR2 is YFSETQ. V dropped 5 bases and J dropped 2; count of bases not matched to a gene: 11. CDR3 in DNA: TGCGCCAGCAGGGGACCAGCGGGGACTTCCACAGATACGCAGTATTTT. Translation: CASRGPAGTSTDTQYF.

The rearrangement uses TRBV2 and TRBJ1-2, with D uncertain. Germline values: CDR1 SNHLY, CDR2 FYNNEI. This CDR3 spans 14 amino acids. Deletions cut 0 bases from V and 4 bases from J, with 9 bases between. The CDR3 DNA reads TGTGCCAGCAGTGAAGCGCTTCGGGCCTATGGCTACACCTTC. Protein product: CASSEALRAYGYTF.

CDR3 sequence: CASSPLGGDEQFF. CDR3 nucleotides: TGTGCCAGCTCACCACTCGGGGGGGATGAGCAGTTCTTC. The genes are TRBV18 and TRBJ2-1; 8 bases fit TRBD2. The CDR3 is 13 residues long. The V segment lost 1 base and the J segment 8 bases; nucleotides outside the gene matches: 1. Germline values: CDR1 KGHSH, CDR2 LQKENI.